Included here is one T cell receptor (beta chain) sequence, with context. What antigen it recognizes has not been identified. Compared with germline, one end of the junction differs, possibly owing to a read error. Explained via the paper, the time point label denotes: cells obtained before transplantation from donor or recipient. CD3+CD4+ and CD3+CD8+ populations were FACS-sorted from unstimulated pre-transplant donor and recipient cells taken from spleen or lymph nodes. The CDR3 runs 15 residues from the cysteine to the phenylalanine. CDR3 DNA only is kept here, 45 bases in frame from base 1. The germline V gene (reference sequence) gives CDR1 as SEHNR and CDR2 as FQNEAQ. This sample was taken from a study of graft-versus-host responses after intestinal transplantation (dated by TCRdb to the early 2020s). For the wider study: Recipients received multivisceral, liver-intestinal, or isolated intestinal transplants. A peak of at least 4% donor T cells among recipient peripheral blood mononuclear cells was the definition used for donor T cell macrochimerism. The cohort enrolled about two dozen intestinal transplant recipients, one of whom was a retransplant, and a few patients without pretransplant specimens were excluded. To identify alloreactive clones, pre-transplant mixed lymphocyte reaction products were sequenced and compared with unstimulated pre-transplant donor and recipient T cells. Samples from three later patients were sequenced in-house on an Illumina MiSeq with MiXCR processing rather than by the commercial service. Graft-versus-host and host-versus-graft alloreactive T cell clones were tracked in the graft, circulation and bone marrow after intestinal transplantation using bulk TCR-beta CDR3 sequencing. Every recipient was given anti-thymocyte globulin induction, followed by around three years of maintenance tacrolimus and steroids.

Receptors were amplified or captured by the immunoSEQ multiplex PCR assay. In most patients, genomic DNA was isolated using the Qiagen DNeasy Blood and Tissue Kit and sent frozen to Adaptive Biotechnologies for TCR sequencing. For most patients, high-throughput TCR-beta CDR3 sequencing of genomic DNA was performed by Adaptive Biotechnologies. The authors' analysis ran thus. TCR sequencing data were retrieved from Adaptive's ImmunoSEQ software for roughly 17 patients, whereas a few other patients were processed with MiXCR and VDJtools. To correct CD4 versus CD8 sorting errors, sequences present in both subsets at a frequency ratio below 5:1 were removed. CDR3 nucleotide sequences shared between donor and recipient were removed because their origin could not be assigned. Alloreactive clones required at least 2-fold expansion over unstimulated cells and minimum CFSE-low frequency of 0.002% (template counts) or 0.001% (read counts). A clone was considered mappable if detected in the sequenced pre-transplant spleen, lymph node, or MLR CFSE-low populations of the donor or recipient. The cumulative frequency of alloreactive clones was calculated as a percentage of all sequences, weighted by copy number. TCRdb retrieved this table from immuneACCESS and kept in-frame rearrangements only. Not all clones are present; in checked studies, unresolved V genes account for under half, and no reason is known for the remainder. From that table come the V and J calls and clone size; the DNA was used to work out D and trimming. This sample comprises about 88,000 clones, about 94% of them detected only once. Together, the top ten hold approximately 0.2% of the sample.

Study-wide conclusions, independent of this receptor: High GvH to HvG T cell clonal ratios were observed in the allografts of patients with donor T cell macrochimerism. The relatively low number and heterogeneity of intestinal transplant patients limited the conclusions. Early after transplant, peak levels of circulating GvH clones were associated with declines in HvG clones. GvH clones were detected in recipient bone marrow, and some of these GvH clones were observed earlier in ileal mucosa or blood, consistent with an intestinal mucosal origin.

Sequencing was performed on unstimulated CD4+ T cells sorted from spleen or lymph node cells, taken before transplant. The TCR sequence derives from a human donor who was the organ donor for an intestinal transplant. The chain is encoded by TRBV7-9 joined to TRBJ2-1, with the D gene tentatively TRBD1 or TRBD2, based on 9 matching bases in each. The CDR3 region has the sequence CASSLAGQGYNEQFF. The nucleotide sequence is TGTGCCAGCAGCCTAGCGGGACAGGGATACAATGAGCAGTTCTTC.